Each of the 30 T cell receptor beta chains below was sequenced from the same sample in a study of glioma-infiltrating T cells after dendritic cell vaccination (dated by TCRdb to 2016 to 2018). The time point label, read with the paper, signifies: after dendritic cell vaccination, including at tumor progression/relapse. To prepare the library, the immunoSEQ multiplex PCR assay was applied. TCRdb re-hosts the immuneACCESS table, in-frame sequences only. Its copies lack some clones; in the studies checked, an unresolved V gene accounts for under half of them, and the cause for the rest is not known. Across this sample there are more than 70,000 clones, with around 86% seen only once. Clones ranked in the top ten supply approximately 2.4% of the sample. The input for sequencing was blood, taken after dendritic cell vaccination. All receptors derive from a human donor with glioblastoma.

A remark on this clone: This same CDR3 is encoded by further DNA sequences in the sample. The chain couples TRBV6-5 to TRBJ1-1, with D maybe TRBD1 (6 bases). Trimming removed 2 bases at V and 0 bases at J, with 7 bases between. From germline, CDR1 is MNHEY and CDR2 SVGAGI. The CDR3 is 14 amino acids. CDR3 in amino acids: CASSYQGLNTEAFF. CDR3 coding DNA: TGTGCCAGCAGTTACCAGGGGTTGAACACTGAAGCTTTCTTT.

J is TRBJ1-6 and V is TRBV9; 10 nucleotides agree with TRBD1. V shed 3 bases and J 9 bases; nucleotides not matched to a gene: 6. The germline V gene encodes CDR1 SGDLS and CDR2 YYNGEE. The CDR3 is 15 residues long. The CDR3 here is CASSASTGGSSPLHF. CDR3 nucleotides: TGTGCCAGCAGCGCATCGACAGGGGGCTCTTCACCCCTCCACTTT.

CDR3 DNA: TGCGCCAGCAGCTCAACAGAATCCTGGGAAGCTTTCTTT. As protein: CASSSTESWEAFF. The V and J genes are TRBV5-1 and TRBJ1-1; no reliable D call. Germline CDR1 SGHRS, CDR2 YFSETQ. V was trimmed by 3 bases and J by 8 bases, leaving 14 bases between them. The CDR3 length is 13 residues.

The table lists this clone with a few counts. V is TRBV5-8 and J is TRBJ2-1, with a tentative D call TRBD2 (6 bases). V was shortened by 0 bases and J by 4 bases, with 14 bases between the two germline ends. Germline V CDR1 and CDR2: SGHTS, YDEGEE. CDR3 length: 16 residues. The CDR3 loop is CASSLAGRGLYNEQFF. CDR3 DNA: TGTGCCAGCAGCTTGGCTGGGCGGGGCCTATACAATGAGCAGTTCTTC.

This chain joins TRBV7-2 and TRBJ2-2; D uncertain. CDR3 length: 13 amino acids. The germline V gene has CDR1 SGHTA and CDR2 FQGNSA. Trimming removed 1 base at V and 8 bases at J, with 8 bases between. CDR3 residues: CASSLGLSGELFF. The CDR3 region has the DNA TGTGCCAGCAGCTTAGGGCTGTCGGGGGAGCTGTTTTTT.

The genes are TRBV5-1 and TRBJ1-2, with 8 bases identical to TRBD1. The CDR3 covers 14 residues. In germline, CDR1 is SGHRS, CDR2 YFSETQ. V shed 4 bases and J 4 bases; nucleotides not matched to a gene: 6. The CDR3 nucleotides are TGCGCCAGCAGCAGCCAGGGGGCTAGCTATGGCTACACCTTC. This codes for CASSSQGASYGYTF.

The genes are TRBV11-3 and TRBJ2-7; D is perhaps TRBD2 (5 bases). V dropped 6 bases and J dropped 5 bases, with 23 bases sitting between them. This CDR3 is 16 amino acids long. CDR1 is SGHNT, CDR2 YENEEA, per germline. Here the CDR3 DNA reads TGTGCCAGCAGATCTACCGGGGTTTTGTGGGATGACGAGCAGTACTTC. Protein product: CASRSTGVLWDDEQYF.

This clone was found once. This CDR3 is CASSPGGRDTLHF. The CDR3 DNA is TGTGCCAGCAGTCCCGGAGGGAGGGATACGTTGCATTTT. The gene calls are TRBV6-5 and TRBJ1-5; D unclear. This CDR3 spans 13 amino acids. V was pared by 5 bases and J by 15 bases, with 20 bases between. CDR1 and CDR2 (germline): MNHEY, SVGAGI.

The gene calls are TRBV5-6 and TRBJ2-7; TRBD1 is a possible D gene (6 bases). Germline V gives CDR1 SGHDT, CDR2 YYEEEE. The V gene lost 4 bases and the J gene lost 3 bases, with 8 bases spanning the gap. The CDR3 length is 12 residues. DNA for the CDR3: TGTGCCAGCAGCCGGGACAACTACGAGCAGTACTTC. Translating gives CASSRDNYEQYF.

This chain uses TRBV7-9 with TRBJ2-7, with TRBD2 as a possible D gene (5 bases). The CDR3 spans 13 residues. Between the trimmed V and J ends, which lost 5 bases and 1 base, there was a span of 9 bases. CDR1 and CDR2 from the germline V gene are SEHNR and FQNEAQ (reference sequence). CDR3 nucleotides: TGTGCCAGCAGCCCAGCGGCTTCCTACGAGCAGTACTTC. Amino acid sequence: CASSPAASYEQYF.

To note about this clone: Other DNA sequences from this sample encode an identical CDR3 as well. The chain couples TRBV5-1 to TRBJ2-5; 8 bases fit TRBD1. Germline-derived CDR1 and CDR2 are SGHRS and YFSETQ. The junction had 0 bases not matched to a gene; V was cut back by 0 bases and J by 5 bases. The CDR3 is made up of 13 amino acids. CDR3 region: CASSLDRGETQYF. The DNA of the CDR3 is TGCGCCAGCAGCTTGGACAGGGGGGAGACCCAGTACTTC.

The CDR3 sequence is CASSLDRGANEQFF. The CDR3 DNA sequence: TGTGCCAGCAGCTTAGACCGGGGGGCCAATGAGCAGTTCTTC. This rearrangement joins TRBV13 to TRBJ2-1; D perhaps matches TRBD2 (7 bases). This CDR3 region has 14 residues. V lost 1 base and J 6 bases, leaving 10 bases between the germline ends. The V gene's germline CDR1 is PRHDT and CDR2 FYEKMQ (reference sequence).

In its sample, this clone was seen a few times. The chain joins TRBV6-5 to TRBJ2-2; TRBD1 matches 10 bases. This CDR3 spans 15 amino acids. Germline CDR1 MNHEY, CDR2 SVGAGI. J gave up 4 bases and V 6 bases, and 5 bases lay outside the gene matches. The CDR3 DNA follows: TGTGCCAGCAGCCGACAGGGGGCGACCACCGGGGAGCTGTTTTTT. Translating it yields CASSRQGATTGELFF.

This clone was seen a single time. The chain recombines TRBV6-6 with TRBJ2-7, with no clear D. The CDR3 is 14 amino acids. Trimming took off 0 bases at V and 12 bases at J, with 18 bases between the two ends. Germline-derived CDR1 and CDR2 are MNHNY and SVGAGI (reference sequence). For the CDR3, the DNA is TGTGCCAGCAGTTACTCCTCAGGATGGCACCCAGGGTACTTC. This sequence encodes CASSYSSGWHPGYF.

The J gene is TRBJ1-2, the V gene TRBV29-1; 11 nucleotides agree with TRBD1. The CDR3 is 14 residues long. The V gene's germline CDR1 is SQVTM and CDR2 ANQGSEA. Trimming at V came to 8 bases and at J to 7 bases, leaving 12 bases not matched to a gene. CDR3 nucleotides: TGCAGCTCTGCGGACGGACAGGGGGCTGGTGGCTACACCTTC. This gives the protein CSSADGQGAGGYTF.

The chain carries TRBV7-9 and TRBJ1-2; 11 bases match TRBD1. Looked up from germline, CDR1 is SEHNR and CDR2 is FQNEAQ (reference sequence). After removal of 5 bases from V and 6 bases from J, the junction contained 14 bases not matched to a gene. This CDR3 has 17 amino acids. The CDR3 loop reads CASSPGDGDRGKDGYTF. The CDR3 nucleotides are TGTGCCAGCAGCCCAGGGGATGGGGACAGGGGGAAGGATGGCTACACCTTC.

The rearrangement joins TRBV4-3 to TRBJ2-3; TRBD2 matches at 7 bases. Germline lookup yields CDR1 LGHNA and CDR2 YSLEER. This CDR3 is built from 15 residues. J lost 6 bases, V lost 1 base, and 7 bases had no gene match. The CDR3 nucleotides are TGCGCCAGCAGCCAAGGGGGCCTCGGGGGGGATACGCAGTATTTT. Its protein is CASSQGGLGGDTQYF.

This chain connects TRBV7-9 to TRBJ1-4, with TRBD1 as a possible D gene (6 bases). Germline CDR1 is SEHNR and CDR2 is FQNEAQ (reference sequence). V was clipped by 1 base and J by 7 bases, with 10 bases between them. The CDR3 has 14 amino acids. As DNA, the CDR3 is TGTGCCAGCAGCTTAGGGACAGAGACTGAAAAACTGTTTTTT. It translates to CASSLGTETEKLFF.

The chain is built from TRBV7-2 and TRBJ2-7; possible D gene TRBD1, 5 bases. Trimming left V 5 bases short and J 3 bases short, with 11 bases between. This CDR3 comprises 13 residues. Germline V gene lookup returns CDR1 SGHTA and CDR2 FQGNSA. The CDR3 here is CASSHGQLYEQYF. The CDR3 DNA is TGTGCCAGCAGCCATGGACAACTCTACGAGCAGTACTTC.

J is TRBJ1-2 and V is TRBV5-1, with 7 bases that match TRBD1. V dropped 4 bases and J dropped 7; count of bases not matched to a gene: 10. CDR3 length equals 14 residues. From germline, CDR1 is SGHRS and CDR2 YFSETQ. CDR3: CASSRRQGVSGYTF. The CDR3 nucleotides read TGCGCCAGCAGCCGACGACAGGGAGTGAGTGGCTACACCTTC.

This clone was observed a few times. This chain joins TRBV2 and TRBJ1-3, with TRBD1 matching over 7 bases. V gave up 4 bases and J gave up 2 bases; unmatched junction bases: 8. Germline V CDR1 and CDR2: SNHLY, FYNNEI. This CDR3 spans 16 amino acids. This CDR3 reads CASSGGQAPPGNTIYF. The CDR3 nucleotides are TGTGCCAGCAGTGGAGGACAGGCACCTCCTGGAAACACCATATATTTT. Based on the CDR3 plus reference TRBV2 and TRBJ1-3, the full variable domain is EPEVTQTPSHQVTQMGQEVILRCVPISNHLYFYWYRQILGQKVEFLVSFYNNEISEKSEIFDDQFSVERPDGSNFTLKIRSTKLEDSAMYFCASSGGQAPPGNTIYFGEGSWLTVV.

This chain joins TRBV7-9 and TRBJ2-5, with 12 bases lining up with TRBD2. Germline V lookup: CDR1 SEHNR, CDR2 FQNEAQ (reference sequence). The CDR3 totals 17 residues. The V gene end was trimmed by 5 bases and the J gene end by 5 bases; junction bases not matched to a gene: 12. Here the CDR3 DNA reads TGTGCCAGCAGCCCGGGGACTAGCGGGTCGCGGGGGGAGACCCAGTACTTC. Translating it yields CASSPGTSGSRGETQYF.

This chain uses TRBV9 with TRBJ1-1, with 8 bases that match TRBD1. Germline loops: CDR1 SGDLS, CDR2 YYNGEE. J was trimmed by 4 bases and V by 3 bases; bases with no gene match: 2. The CDR3 spans 13 residues. CDR3 coding DNA: TGTGCCAGCAGCGCGACAGGGGCCACTGAAGCTTTCTTT. It specifies CASSATGATEAFF.

V is TRBV6-5 and J is TRBJ1-5; no definite D call. Per the germline V gene, CDR1 is MNHEY and CDR2 is SVGAGI. V was clipped by 5 bases and J by 11 bases, with 10 bases between them. This CDR3 spans 11 amino acids. The DNA for the CDR3 is TGTGCCAGCAGTGAGTCCCGAGCCCAGCATTTT. Its translation: CASSESRAQHF.

The CDR3 protein is CASREASGRQYEQYF. The CDR3 DNA is TGTGCCAGTAGGGAGGCTAGCGGGAGACAATACGAGCAGTACTTC. The J gene is TRBJ2-7, the V gene TRBV19; 10 positions agree with TRBD2. The CDR3 consists of 15 residues. V shed 6 bases, J shed 4 bases, and the junction held 9 bases outside the gene matches. Germline-derived CDR1 and CDR2 are LNHDA and SQIVND (reference sequence).

J is TRBJ1-6 and V is TRBV5-4; a weak D match, TRBD1 (5 bases). There are 13 residues in the CDR3. CDR1 and CDR2 (germline): SGHNT, YYREEE (reference sequence). The V and J ends lost 4 bases and 3 bases respectively, with 5 bases between them. CDR3 residues: CASSDSYNSPLHF. The CDR3 region has the DNA TGTGCCAGCAGCGACAGCTATAATTCACCCCTCCACTTT.

The chain is built from TRBV6-6 and TRBJ1-4; tentative D call: TRBD1 (5 bases). CDR1 and CDR2 (germline): MNHNY, SVGAGI (reference sequence). The ends were cut back, 7 bases at V and 8 bases at J, with 14 bases in the middle. The CDR3 runs 13 residues. The CDR3: CASMGGAREKLFF. The DNA for the CDR3 is TGTGCCAGCATGGGCGGGGCGCGGGAAAAACTGTTTTTT.

This chain links TRBV5-6 with TRBJ1-1; D unresolved. The CDR3 totals 13 residues. The V gene lost 4 bases and the J gene lost 5 bases, with 12 bases spanning the gap. Germline V lookup: CDR1 SGHDT, CDR2 YYEEEE. As DNA, the CDR3 is TGTGCCAGCAGCCTCTACAGAAGGACTGAAGCTTTCTTT. It translates to CASSLYRRTEAFF.

This sequence joins TRBV29-1 and TRBJ2-3, with a tentative D call TRBD2 (5 bases). The ends were cut back, 5 bases at V and 0 bases at J, with 9 bases in the middle. The germline V gene encodes CDR1 SQVTM and CDR2 ANQGSEA. CDR3 length: 13 residues. As DNA, the CDR3 is TGCAGCGTTTCAGCGGCAAGCACAGATACGCAGTATTTT. Translating it yields CSVSAASTDTQYF.

The rearrangement links TRBV29-1 to TRBJ1-1; D unclear. The CDR3 runs 14 residues. The germline V gene has CDR1 SQVTM and CDR2 ANQGSEA. V was cut by 5 bases and J by 8 bases, with 21 bases left in between. Here the CDR3 DNA reads TGCAGCGTTTTCCGGGTCAGCGGAGGCGGGGAAGCTTTCTTT. Protein sequence: CSVFRVSGGGEAFF. The whole variable domain, filled in from reference TRBV29-1 and TRBJ1-1, reads SAVISQKPSRDICQRGTSLTIQCQVDSQVTMMFWYRQQPGQSLTLIATANQGSEATYESGFVIDKFPISRPNLTFSTLTVSNMSPEDSSIYLCSVFRVSGGGEAFFGQGTRLTVV.